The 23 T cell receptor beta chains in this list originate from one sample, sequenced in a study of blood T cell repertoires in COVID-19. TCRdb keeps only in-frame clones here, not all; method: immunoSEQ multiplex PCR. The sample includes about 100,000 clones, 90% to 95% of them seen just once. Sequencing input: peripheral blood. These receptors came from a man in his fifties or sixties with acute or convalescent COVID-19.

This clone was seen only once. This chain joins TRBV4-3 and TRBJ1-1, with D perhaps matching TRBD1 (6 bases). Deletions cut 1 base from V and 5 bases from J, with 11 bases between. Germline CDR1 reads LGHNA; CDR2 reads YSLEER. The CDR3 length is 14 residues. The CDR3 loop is CASSQAGEGTEAFF. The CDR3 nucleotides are TGCGCCAGCAGCCAAGCAGGGGAAGGGACTGAAGCTTTCTTT.

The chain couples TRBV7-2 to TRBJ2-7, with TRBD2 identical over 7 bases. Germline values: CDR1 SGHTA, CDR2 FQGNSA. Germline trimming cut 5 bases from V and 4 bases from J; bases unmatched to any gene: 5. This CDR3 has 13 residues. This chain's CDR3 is CASSTTGGYEQYF. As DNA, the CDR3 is TGTGCCAGCAGCACGACGGGGGGATACGAGCAGTACTTC.

The CDR3 loop is CASIPHGAGDYNEQFF. The CDR3 region has the DNA TGTGCCAGCATCCCACACGGAGCGGGGGACTACAATGAGCAGTTCTTC. V and J are TRBV21-1 and TRBJ2-1; TRBD2 is the table's D call and was not checked against the DNA. TRBV21-1 is a listed pseudogene. This CDR3 comprises 16 residues.

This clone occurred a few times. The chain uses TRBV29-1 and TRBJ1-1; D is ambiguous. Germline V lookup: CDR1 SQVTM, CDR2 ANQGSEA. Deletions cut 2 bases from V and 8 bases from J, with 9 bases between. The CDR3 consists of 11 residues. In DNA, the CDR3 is TGCAGCGTTGAAAGTCCGGGGGAAGCTTTCTTT. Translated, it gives CSVESPGEAFF.

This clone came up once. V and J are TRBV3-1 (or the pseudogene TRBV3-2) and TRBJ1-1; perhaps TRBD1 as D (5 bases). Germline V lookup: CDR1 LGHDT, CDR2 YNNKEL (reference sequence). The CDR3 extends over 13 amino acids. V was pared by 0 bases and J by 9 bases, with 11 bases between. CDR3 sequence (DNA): TGTGCCAGCAGCCAAGATCGAAGGGGAAAAGCTTTCTTT. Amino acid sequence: CASSQDRRGKAFF.

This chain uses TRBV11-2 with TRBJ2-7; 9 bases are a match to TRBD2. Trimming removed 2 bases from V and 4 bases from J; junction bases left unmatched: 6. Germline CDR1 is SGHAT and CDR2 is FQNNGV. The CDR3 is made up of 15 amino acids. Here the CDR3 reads CASSLRRGGLYEQYF. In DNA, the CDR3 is TGTGCCAGCAGCTTACGGCGGGGGGGCTTATACGAGCAGTACTTC.

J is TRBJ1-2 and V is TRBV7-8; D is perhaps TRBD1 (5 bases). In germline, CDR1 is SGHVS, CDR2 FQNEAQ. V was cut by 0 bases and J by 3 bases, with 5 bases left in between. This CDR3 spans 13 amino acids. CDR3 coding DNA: TGTGCCAGCAGCTTAGCCAGGGACTATGGCTACACCTTC. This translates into CASSLARDYGYTF.

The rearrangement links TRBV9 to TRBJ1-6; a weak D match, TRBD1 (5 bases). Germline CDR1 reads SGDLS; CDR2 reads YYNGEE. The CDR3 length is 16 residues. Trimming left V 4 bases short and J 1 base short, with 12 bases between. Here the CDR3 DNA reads TGTGCCAGCAGCCCTCAGGGTGGGTCCTATAATTCACCCCTCCACTTT. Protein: CASSPQGGSYNSPLHF.

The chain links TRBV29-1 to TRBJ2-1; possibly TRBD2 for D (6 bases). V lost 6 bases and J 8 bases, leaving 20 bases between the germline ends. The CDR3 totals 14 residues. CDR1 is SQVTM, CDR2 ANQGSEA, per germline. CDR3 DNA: TGCAGCGTCCTACTAGCTAGAGTCGTCGATGAGCAGTTCTTC. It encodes CSVLLARVVDEQFF.

The CDR3 nucleotides read TGTGCCAGCTCACCACGGGACGGGGGGAAAGTCTCACCCCTCCACTTT. Protein product: CASSPRDGGKVSPLHF. This chain joins TRBV18 and TRBJ1-6, with D tentatively TRBD1 (5 bases). Germline CDR1 reads KGHSH; CDR2 reads LQKENI. CDR3 length: 16 residues. Trimming removed 1 base at V and 10 bases at J, with 17 bases between.

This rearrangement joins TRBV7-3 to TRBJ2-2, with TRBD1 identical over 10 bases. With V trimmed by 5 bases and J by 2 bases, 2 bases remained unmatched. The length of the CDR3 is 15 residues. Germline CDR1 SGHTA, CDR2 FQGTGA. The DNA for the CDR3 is TGTGCCAGCAGCCGGGACAGGGGCAACACCGGGGAGCTGTTTTTT. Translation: CASSRDRGNTGELFF.

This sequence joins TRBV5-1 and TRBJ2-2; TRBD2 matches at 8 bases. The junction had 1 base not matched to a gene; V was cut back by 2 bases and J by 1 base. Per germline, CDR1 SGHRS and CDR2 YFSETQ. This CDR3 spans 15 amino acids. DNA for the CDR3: TGCGCCAGCAGCTTCGCGGGGGGGAACACCGGGGAGCTGTTTTTT. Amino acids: CASSFAGGNTGELFF.

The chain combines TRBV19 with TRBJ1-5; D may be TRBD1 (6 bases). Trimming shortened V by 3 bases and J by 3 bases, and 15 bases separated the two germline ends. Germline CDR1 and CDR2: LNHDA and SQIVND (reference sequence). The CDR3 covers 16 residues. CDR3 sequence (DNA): TGTGCCAGTAGTATGAGGGCTAGGGGGTACAATCAGCCCCAGCATTTT. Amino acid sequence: CASSMRARGYNQPQHF.

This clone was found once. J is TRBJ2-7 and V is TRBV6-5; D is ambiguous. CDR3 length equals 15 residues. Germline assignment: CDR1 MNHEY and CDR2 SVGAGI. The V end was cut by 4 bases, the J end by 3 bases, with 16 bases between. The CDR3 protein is CASSSEYAVFYEQYF. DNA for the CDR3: TGTGCCAGCAGTTCCGAATACGCGGTATTCTACGAGCAGTACTTC.

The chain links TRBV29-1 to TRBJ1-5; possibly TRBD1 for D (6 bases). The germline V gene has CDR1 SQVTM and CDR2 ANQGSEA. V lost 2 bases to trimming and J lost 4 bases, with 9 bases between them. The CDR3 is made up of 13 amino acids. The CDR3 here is CSVETGSNQPQHF. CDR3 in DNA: TGCAGCGTTGAAACAGGGAGTAATCAGCCCCAGCATTTT.

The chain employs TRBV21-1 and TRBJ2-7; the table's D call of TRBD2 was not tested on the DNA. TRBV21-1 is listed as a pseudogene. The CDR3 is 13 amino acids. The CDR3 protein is CASSNEGTYEQYF. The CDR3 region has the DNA TGTGCCAGCAGCAACGAGGGAACCTACGAGCAGTACTTC.

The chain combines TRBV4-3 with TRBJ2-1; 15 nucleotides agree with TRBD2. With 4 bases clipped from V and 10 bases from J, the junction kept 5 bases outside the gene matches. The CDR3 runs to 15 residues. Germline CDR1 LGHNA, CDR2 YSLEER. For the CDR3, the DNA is TGCGCCAGCAGCCGGACTAGCGGGGGGGCGTCCGAGCAGTTCTTC. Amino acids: CASSRTSGGASEQFF.

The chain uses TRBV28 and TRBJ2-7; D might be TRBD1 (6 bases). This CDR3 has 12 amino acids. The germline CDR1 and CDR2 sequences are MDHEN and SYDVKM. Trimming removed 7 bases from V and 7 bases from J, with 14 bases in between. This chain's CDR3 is CASTTGWGEQYF. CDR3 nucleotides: TGTGCCAGCACTACAGGGTGGGGAGAGCAGTACTTC.

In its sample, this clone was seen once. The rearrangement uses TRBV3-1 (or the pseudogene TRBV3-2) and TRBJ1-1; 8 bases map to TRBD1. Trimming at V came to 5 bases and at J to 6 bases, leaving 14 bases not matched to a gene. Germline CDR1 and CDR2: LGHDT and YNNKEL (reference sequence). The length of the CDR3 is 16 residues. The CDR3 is CASSDNFLQGAAEAFF. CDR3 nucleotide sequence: TGTGCCAGCAGCGACAATTTCCTCCAGGGGGCAGCTGAAGCTTTCTTT.

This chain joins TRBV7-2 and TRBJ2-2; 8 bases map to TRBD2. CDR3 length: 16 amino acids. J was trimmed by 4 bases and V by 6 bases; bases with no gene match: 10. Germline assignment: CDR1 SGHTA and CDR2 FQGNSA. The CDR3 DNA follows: TGTGCCAGCAGTGGGAGGCGGGGGGCTCCCACCGGGGAGCTGTTTTTT. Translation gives CASSGRRGAPTGELFF.

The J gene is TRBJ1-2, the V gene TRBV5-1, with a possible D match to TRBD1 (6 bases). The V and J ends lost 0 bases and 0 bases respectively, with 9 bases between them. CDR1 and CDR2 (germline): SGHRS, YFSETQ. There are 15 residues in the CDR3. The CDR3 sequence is CASSLAAGANYGYTF. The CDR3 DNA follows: TGCGCCAGCAGCTTGGCGGCAGGGGCTAACTATGGCTACACCTTC.

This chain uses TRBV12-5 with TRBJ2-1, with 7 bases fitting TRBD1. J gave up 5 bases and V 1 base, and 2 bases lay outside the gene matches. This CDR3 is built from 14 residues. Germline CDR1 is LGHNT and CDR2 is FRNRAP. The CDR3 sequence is CASGLGQGNNEQFF. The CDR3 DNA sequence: TGTGCTAGTGGTTTGGGACAGGGTAACAATGAGCAGTTCTTC.

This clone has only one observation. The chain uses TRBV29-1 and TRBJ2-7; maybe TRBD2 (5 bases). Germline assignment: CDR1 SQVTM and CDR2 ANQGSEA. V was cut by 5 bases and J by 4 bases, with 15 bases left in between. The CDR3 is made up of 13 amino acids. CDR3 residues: CSVRLPERYEQYF. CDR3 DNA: TGCAGCGTTCGCTTACCGGAGCGGTACGAGCAGTACTTC.